The 18 T cell receptor beta chains below were found in one sample sequenced in a study of TIL therapy for anti-PD-1-resistant metastatic lung cancer. The immunoSEQ assay was v3. The data were produced by immunoSEQ multiplex PCR, yet TCRdb's version contains in-frame clones alone and is incomplete. This sample has about 52,000 clones, with less than 80% found just once. Time point in this sample: pre-treatment sample, taken before nivolumab and TIL therapy. The starting material was blood, obtained at baseline. The receptors derive from a woman aged 25 to 80 with non-small cell lung cancer.

This clone was seen only a few times. The chain couples TRBV18 to TRBJ1-5; 7 bases fit TRBD1. This CDR3 contains 15 residues. Germline trimming cut 7 bases from V and 2 bases from J; bases unmatched to any gene: 8. CDR1 and CDR2 (germline): KGHSH, LQKENI. The chain's CDR3 is CASFFETGCNQPQHF. CDR3 sequence (DNA): TGTGCCAGCTTCTTTGAGACAGGGTGCAATCAGCCCCAGCATTTT.

V and J are TRBV13 and TRBJ2-3; D is perhaps TRBD2 (6 bases). Germline V gives CDR1 PRHDT, CDR2 FYEKMQ (reference sequence). Trimming took 1 base from V and 3 from J, leaving 11 bases between them. CDR3 length equals 15 residues. CDR3 nucleotides: TGTGCCAGCAGCTTAGCCGGGAGAGGAACAGATACGCAGTATTTT. Translation gives CASSLAGRGTDTQYF.

J is TRBJ2-7 and V is TRBV7-9; 11 positions agree with TRBD1. The V gene's germline CDR1 is SEHNR and CDR2 FQNEAQ (reference sequence). This CDR3 comprises 16 residues. V was clipped by 5 bases and J by 2 bases; unmatched bases: 8. The CDR3 DNA sequence: TGTGCCAGCAGCCCCACTAGGGGACAGGGGGCCTACGAGCAGTACTTC. The encoded protein is CASSPTRGQGAYEQYF. The entire variable domain, with the rest obtained from reference TRBV7-9 and TRBJ2-7, is as follows: DTGVSQNPRHKITKRGQNVTFRCDPISEHNRLYWYRQTLGQGPEFLTYFQNEAQLEKSRLLSDRFSAERPKGSFSTLEIQRTEQGDSAMYLCASSPTRGQGAYEQYFGPGTRLTVT.

The chain has TRBV11-2 and TRBJ2-3; D unclear. This CDR3 region has 13 residues. The V gene's germline CDR1 is SGHAT and CDR2 FQNNGV. V lost 5 bases and J lost 5, with 11 bases in between. In DNA, the CDR3 is TGTGCCAGCAGCCAGTATTTGGGAGATACGCAGTATTTT. Amino acid sequence: CASSQYLGDTQYF.

The chain carries TRBV2 and TRBJ2-5; D gene uncertain. The CDR3 has 10 amino acids. Trimming took off 6 bases at V and 3 bases at J, with 2 bases between the two ends. Germline assignment: CDR1 SNHLY and CDR2 FYNNEI. In nucleotides, the CDR3 is TGTGCCAGCAGGAAAGAGACCCAGTACTTC. This translates into CASRKETQYF.

The chain uses TRBV6-6 and TRBJ1-5, with D possibly TRBD1 on 6 matching bases. Germline CDR1 and CDR2: MNHNY and SVGAGI (reference sequence). With 2 bases removed from V and 4 bases from J, the gap between germline ends came to 12 bases. The CDR3 extends over 15 amino acids. As DNA, the CDR3 is TGTGCCAGCAGTTACCTCGGACAGATTAATCAGCCCCAGCATTTT. Its translation is CASSYLGQINQPQHF.

The chain uses TRBV30 and TRBJ2-7, with TRBD2 matching 8 bases. The trim removed 2 bases at V and 0 bases at J, leaving 0 bases unmatched. CDR3 length equals 13 residues. Germline assignment: CDR1 GTSNPN and CDR2 SVGIG (reference sequence). CDR3 DNA sequence: TGTGCCTGGAGTAGCGGGAGCTCCTACGAGCAGTACTTC. Translation: CAWSSGSSYEQYF.

This sequence joins TRBV2 and TRBJ1-2, with no clear D. CDR3 length: 16 residues. The germline V and J ends were trimmed by 2 bases and 5 bases, with 18 bases remaining between them. Germline V gives CDR1 SNHLY, CDR2 FYNNEI. The CDR3 protein is CASSEHNDGATYGYTF. The DNA for the CDR3 is TGTGCCAGCAGTGAACACAATGATGGTGCCACTTATGGCTACACCTTC.

The chain combines TRBV5-4 with TRBJ1-2, with TRBD1 matching 8 bases. The CDR3 is 18 residues long. The V and J ends lost 0 bases and 4 bases, in that order; junction bases with no gene match: 14. Germline loops: CDR1 SGHNT, CDR2 YYREEE (reference sequence). The CDR3 is CASSLANRGGQVSYGYTF. The CDR3 bases are TGTGCCAGCAGCTTGGCAAACCGGGGGGGACAGGTCTCCTATGGCTACACCTTC. Supplemented by reference TRBV5-4 and TRBJ1-2, the full variable domain reads ETGVTQSPTHLIKTRGQQVTLRCSSQSGHNTVSWYQQALGQGPQFIFQYYREEENGRGNFPPRFSGLQFPNYSSELNVNALELDDSALYLCASSLANRGGQVSYGYTFGSGTRLTVV.

This chain connects TRBV19 to TRBJ1-1; weak D call: TRBD1 (6 bases). The CDR3 length is 15 residues. From germline, CDR1 is LNHDA and CDR2 SQIVND (reference sequence). The V and J ends lost 9 bases and 1 base respectively, with 18 bases between them. The CDR3 region has the DNA TGTGCCAGCGACGAAGTGGGGGCCGAGAACACTGAAGCTTTCTTT. It codes for CASDEVGAENTEAFF.

The chain links TRBV2 to TRBJ2-3; 13 positions match TRBD2. The CDR3 is 15 amino acids. With V trimmed by 4 bases and J by 5 bases, 3 bases remained unmatched. From germline, CDR1 is SNHLY and CDR2 FYNNEI. The CDR3 is CASSVGLAGLDTQYF. The CDR3 region has the DNA TGTGCCAGCAGTGTGGGACTAGCGGGGCTAGATACGCAGTATTTT. Combining the CDR3 with reference TRBV2 and TRBJ2-3 gives the whole variable domain EPEVTQTPSHQVTQMGQEVILRCVPISNHLYFYWYRQILGQKVEFLVSFYNNEISEKSEIFDDQFSVERPDGSNFTLKIRSTKLEDSAMYFCASSVGLAGLDTQYFGPGTRLTVL.

The rearrangement links TRBV19 to TRBJ2-3; perhaps TRBD2 as D (5 bases). The V end lost 4 bases, the J end lost 2 bases, and 16 bases lay between the germline ends. Germline V gives CDR1 LNHDA, CDR2 SQIVND (reference sequence). The CDR3 is 16 amino acids. The CDR3 bases are TGTGCCAGTAGTAAGAGCGGTGTCCGATTCACAGATACGCAGTATTTT. Amino acids: CASSKSGVRFTDTQYF.

For the CDR3, the DNA is TGTGCCAGCTCAATGCCCGTCAAACCTGGAAACACCATATATTTT. It codes for CASSMPVKPGNTIYF. The J gene is TRBJ1-3, the V gene TRBV9; D uncertain. CDR3 length equals 15 residues. In germline, CDR1 is SGDLS, CDR2 YYNGEE. V was cut by 7 bases and J by 2 bases, with 16 bases left in between.

The V call is TRBV5-1, the J call TRBJ2-5, with 7 bases that match TRBD1. V trimming: 2 bases; J trimming: 4 bases; junction bases outside the gene matches: 5. Looked up from germline, CDR1 is SGHRS and CDR2 is YFSETQ. This CDR3 region has 14 residues. The CDR3 bases are TGCGCCAGCAGCTTAAACAGGGGCGCAGAGACCCAGTACTTC. Translated: CASSLNRGAETQYF.

The chain has TRBV2 and TRBJ2-2; 7 nucleotides align to TRBD2. The V and J ends lost 7 bases and 1 base, in that order; junction bases with no gene match: 12. This CDR3 region has 17 residues. The germline CDR1 and CDR2 sequences are SNHLY and FYNNEI. CDR3 nucleotide sequence: TGTGCCAGCACACGAACGTACGTAGCGGGGAACACCGGGGAGCTGTTTTTT. Amino acid sequence: CASTRTYVAGNTGELFF.

The rearrangement uses TRBV18 and TRBJ2-5; 9 bases line up with TRBD1. Losses at the gene ends were 1 base for V and 4 bases for J; bases not matched to a gene: 7. Germline assignment: CDR1 KGHSH and CDR2 LQKENI. This CDR3 is built from 16 residues. The CDR3 sequence is CASSPLIRGQGETQYF. CDR3 sequence (DNA): TGTGCCAGCTCACCACTTATTCGGGGACAGGGAGAGACCCAGTACTTC.

V and J are TRBV4-1 and TRBJ2-3; possibly TRBD2 for D (5 bases). Germline CDR1 reads MGHRA; CDR2 reads YSYEKL. V was cut by 0 bases and J by 1 base, with 11 bases left in between. The CDR3 is 16 amino acids. CDR3 DNA: TGCGCCAGCAGCCAAGATGTACGGAGGCGCACAGATACGCAGTATTTT. Protein: CASSQDVRRRTDTQYF.

The chain joins TRBV5-1 to TRBJ2-7; 8 nucleotides agree with TRBD1. The V gene's germline CDR1 is SGHRS and CDR2 YFSETQ. There are 14 residues in the CDR3. V trimming: 3 bases; J trimming: 7 bases; junction bases outside the gene matches: 9. CDR3 amino acids: CASSSGTGLGEQYF. The CDR3 region has the DNA TGCGCCAGCAGCTCCGGGACAGGTCTGGGTGAGCAGTACTTC. Full variable domain (outside the CDR3, taken from reference TRBV5-1 and TRBJ2-7): KAGVTQTPRYLIKTRGQQVTLSCSPISGHRSVSWYQQTPGQGLQFLFEYFSETQRNKGNFPGRFSGRQFSNSRSEMNVSTLELGDSALYLCASSSGTGLGEQYFGPGTRLTVT.